These 22 T cell receptor beta chains were sequenced from one sample in a study of T-cell memory formation after mild COVID-19. TCRdb re-analysed the 5' RACE reads in MiXCR, keeping a single row per CDR3 protein. The sample has about 410,000 distinct CDR3 sequences, 15% to 20% seen once. Sequencing input: PBMCs or a T cell subset sorted from them (not recorded which). The source of these receptors is a man in his late teens or twenties who had mild COVID-19 (a few samples of this study predate the infection). Cell type and time point are not known.

This rearrangement joins TRBV7-2 to TRBJ2-7; 8 nucleotides match TRBD2. V dropped 0 bases and J dropped 5; count of bases not matched to a gene: 6. This CDR3 is 15 amino acids long. Germline V gene sequence: CDR1 SGHTA, CDR2 FQGNSA. Here the CDR3 reads CASSLAVRGVDEQYF. The CDR3 DNA sequence: TGTGCCAGCAGCTTAGCGGTGCGGGGGGTGGACGAGCAGTACTTC.

The V gene is TRBV4-3, the J gene TRBJ1-2; weak D call: TRBD1 (5 bases). V was clipped by 3 bases and J by 5 bases, with 19 bases between them. In germline, CDR1 is LGHNA, CDR2 YSLEER. This CDR3 comprises 16 residues. The CDR3 protein is CASSHDLHQGDYGYTF. The CDR3 DNA reads as TGCGCCAGCAGCCACGATCTCCACCAGGGAGATTATGGCTACACCTTC.

This clonotype came up a few times. V gene TRBV20-1 combines with J gene TRBJ2-1, with D unclear. With 3 bases removed from V and 8 bases from J, the gap between germline ends came to 11 bases. Germline values: CDR1 DFQATT, CDR2 SNEGSKA (reference sequence). The CDR3 covers 12 residues. The CDR3 bases are TGCAGTGCTAGTAGCCCGGGCCATGAGCAGTTCTTC. Translating gives CSASSPGHEQFF.

This clonotype was seen only a few times. The chain recombines TRBV12-5 with TRBJ1-5; TRBD1 might be the D (5 bases). V lost 3 bases, J lost 0 bases, and 6 bases lay in between. The CDR3 runs to 14 residues. Germline CDR1 and CDR2: LGHNT and FRNRAP. DNA of the CDR3: TGTGCTAGTGGTTTCGGGACTAGCAATCAGCCCCAGCATTTT. Translating it yields CASGFGTSNQPQHF.

This clonotype was observed at least ten times. The genes are TRBV3-1 and TRBJ2-1; D assignment may be TRBD1 or TRBD2 (5 bases each). The length of the CDR3 is 16 residues. CDR1 LGHDT and CDR2 YNNKEL come from the germline V gene (reference sequence). The V end was cut by 0 bases, the J end by 8 bases, with 17 bases between. In DNA, the CDR3 is TGTGCCAGCAGCCAAGACAAAGGGACCCTTGGGGATGAGCAGTTCTTC. It encodes CASSQDKGTLGDEQFF.

This clonotype occurred a few times. The chain is built from TRBV10-1 and TRBJ2-2, with D hard to call. This CDR3 has 16 amino acids. Germline V gene lookup returns CDR1 WNHNN and CDR2 SYGVQD (reference sequence). Trimming took 2 bases from V and 0 from J, leaving 10 bases between them. CDR3 bases: TGCGCCAGCAGTGAGGGGGTGGGGACGAACACCGGGGAGCTGTTTTTT. It translates to CASSEGVGTNTGELFF.

This clonotype was counted at least ten times. V and J are TRBV12-3 or TRBV12-4 and TRBJ2-7; the D gene is possibly TRBD2 (5 bases). The CDR3 runs to 14 residues. V was trimmed by 0 bases and J by 4 bases, leaving 10 bases between them. CDR3: CASSLASGSYEQYV. The CDR3 DNA reads TGTGCCAGCAGTTTAGCGAGTGGGAGTTACGAGCAGTACGTC.

The V and J genes are TRBV24-1 and TRBJ2-1; no firm D call. The germline CDR1 and CDR2 sequences are KGHDR and SFDVKD. With 1 base removed from V and 6 bases from J, the gap between germline ends came to 6 bases. This CDR3 has 13 amino acids. The CDR3 reads CATSDFVSNEQFF. CDR3 sequence (DNA): TGTGCCACCAGTGATTTCGTCAGCAATGAGCAGTTCTTC.

The chain recombines TRBV7-2 with TRBJ1-1; D perhaps matches TRBD1 (6 bases). The V gene lost 5 bases and the J gene lost 5 bases, with 15 bases spanning the gap. CDR1 and CDR2 (germline): SGHTA, FQGNSA. The length of the CDR3 is 14 residues. The CDR3 coding sequence is TGTGCCAGCAGCGGCAGGCAGGGGCTTACTGAAGCTTTCTTT. Its translation: CASSGRQGLTEAFF.

This clonotype was counted at least ten times. This chain connects TRBV29-1 to TRBJ2-7; D possibly corresponds to TRBD1 (6 bases). This CDR3 has 14 amino acids. The V and J ends lost 0 bases and 7 bases respectively, with 16 bases between them. Germline CDR1 SQVTM, CDR2 ANQGSEA. Here the CDR3 reads CSVEDLQGVREQYF. The CDR3 coding sequence is TGCAGCGTTGAAGATCTACAGGGCGTGCGGGAGCAGTACTTC.

This clonotype was found a few times. The V and J genes are TRBV28 and TRBJ2-5; unclear D gene. The CDR3 extends over 15 amino acids. V shed 7 bases and J shed 2 bases, with 17 bases lying between them. The germline V gene has CDR1 MDHEN and CDR2 SYDVKM. The DNA for the CDR3 is TGTGCCAGCAACCCAGCCTCGGCAGGACAAGAGACCCAGTACTTC. Protein sequence: CASNPASAGQETQYF.

This clonotype was detected a few times. J is TRBJ1-3 and V is TRBV15, with no clear D. The CDR3 covers 14 residues. The V end was cut by 1 base, the J end by 4 bases, with 8 bases between. Germline V gene lookup returns CDR1 LNHNV and CDR2 YYDKDF (reference sequence). In DNA, the CDR3 is TGTGCCACCAGCAGAGGGGCGAGGGGAAACACCATATATTTT. As protein: CATSRGARGNTIYF.

The chain combines TRBV11-2 with TRBJ1-5; D is uncertain. Trimming left V 0 bases short and J 7 bases short, with 7 bases between. CDR3 length: 13 amino acids. The germline V gene has CDR1 SGHAT and CDR2 FQNNGV. The CDR3 nucleotides read TGTGCCAGCAGCTTAGAAAGACGACAGCCCCAGCATTTT. Translated, it gives CASSLERRQPQHF. Using reference TRBV11-2 and TRBJ1-5 for the parts outside the CDR3, the full variable domain is EAGVAQSPRYKIIEKRQSVAFWCNPISGHATLYWYQQILGQGPKLLIQFQNNGVVDDSQLPKDRFSAERLKGVDSTLKIQPAKLEDSAVYLCASSLERRQPQHFGDGTRLSIL.

The J gene is TRBJ2-2, the V gene TRBV4-3, with D perhaps matching TRBD1 (5 bases). Germline V gene sequence: CDR1 LGHNA, CDR2 YSLEER. The CDR3 sequence is 14 residues long. V was pared by 3 bases and J by 3 bases, with 8 bases between. The DNA for the CDR3 is TGCGCCAGCAGCCACGACAGAGACACCGGGGAGCTGTTTTTT. Protein product: CASSHDRDTGELFF.

In this sample, this clonotype turned up many times. This chain connects TRBV5-1 to TRBJ1-1; D might be TRBD1 (6 bases). V gave up 3 bases and J gave up 7 bases, with 13 bases separating them. CDR1 SGHRS and CDR2 YFSETQ come from the germline V gene. CDR3 length equals 13 residues. CDR3: CASSWKTGNEAFF. The CDR3 DNA reads TGCGCCAGCAGCTGGAAAACAGGGAATGAAGCTTTCTTT.

This clonotype was observed many times. The gene calls are TRBV5-1 and TRBJ2-7; 7 bases match TRBD1. CDR3 size: 14 residues. Germline trimming cut 0 bases from V and 2 bases from J; bases unmatched to any gene: 2. Germline V gene sequence: CDR1 SGHRS, CDR2 YFSETQ. The CDR3 loop is CASSLDGTAYEQYV. CDR3 nucleotide sequence: TGCGCCAGCAGCTTGGACGGGACAGCCTACGAGCAGTACGTC.

The chain is built from TRBV29-1 and TRBJ2-2; D unclear. Trimming took 5 bases from V and 7 from J, leaving 11 bases between them. Germline CDR1 reads SQVTM; CDR2 reads ANQGSEA. CDR3 size: 12 residues. The CDR3 protein is CSVFLTRGELFF. CDR3 DNA sequence: TGCAGCGTTTTCCTCACCCGCGGGGAGCTGTTTTTT.

The genes are TRBV9 and TRBJ2-1; D tentatively fits TRBD1 or TRBD2 (7 bases each). V dropped 4 bases and J dropped 4 bases, with 18 bases sitting between them. CDR1 is SGDLS, CDR2 YYNGEE, per germline. There are 16 residues in the CDR3. CDR3: CASSPQGGLSYNEQFF. The CDR3 nucleotides are TGTGCCAGCAGCCCCCAGGGGGGGCTATCGTACAATGAGCAGTTCTTC.

Only a few counts were recorded for this clonotype. The genes are TRBV28 and TRBJ2-5; D is possibly TRBD1 or TRBD2 (5 bases each). Trimming left V 5 bases short and J 5 bases short, with 15 bases between. Per germline, CDR1 MDHEN and CDR2 SYDVKM. The CDR3 has 14 amino acids. The chain's CDR3 is CASSGSPGTETQYF. The CDR3 DNA follows: TGTGCCAGCAGTGGCAGTCCCGGGACGGAGACCCAGTACTTC.

V gene TRBV7-9 combines with J gene TRBJ2-7; perhaps D is TRBD1 or TRBD2 (7 bases each). Trimming pared 6 bases from V and 5 bases from J, leaving 17 bases between. The CDR3 extends over 14 amino acids. Germline CDR1 is SEHNR and CDR2 is FQNEAQ (reference sequence). Here the CDR3 reads CASRSQGEGNEQYV. The CDR3 DNA is TGTGCCAGCAGATCCCAGGGGGAGGGTAACGAGCAGTACGTC.

This chain uses TRBV5-1 with TRBJ1-6, with a possible D match to TRBD1 (5 bases). Germline lookup yields CDR1 SGHRS and CDR2 YFSETQ. V dropped 4 bases and J dropped 5 bases, with 13 bases sitting between them. The CDR3 is 15 residues long. The CDR3 sequence: CASSRGTGNNSPLHF. DNA of the CDR3: TGCGCCAGCAGCCGTGGGACGGGAAATAATTCACCCCTCCACTTT.

There are a few counts of this clonotype. The chain links TRBV5-4 to TRBJ2-3; no definite D call. In germline, CDR1 is SGHNT, CDR2 YYREEE (reference sequence). This CDR3 is built from 16 residues. Trimming left V 6 bases short and J 2 bases short, with 19 bases between. As DNA, the CDR3 is TGTGCCAGCAACACGGGTCCGCTGAGGTTCACAGATACGCAGTATTTT. Translation gives CASNTGPLRFTDTQYF.